The 11 T cell receptor beta chains presented below share a single source sample, sequenced in a study of OX40 agonist ivuxolimab in advanced cancers. Sequencing was performed with immunoSEQ multiplex PCR; in TCRdb, only in-frame clones are kept and a portion is missing. The data show around 150,000 clones, 90% to 95% seen once. This specimen consisted of CD4+ or CD8+ T cells sorted from blood, obtained in a trial of the OX40 agonist ivuxolimab. The receptors come from an adult with an advanced solid tumor such as melanoma, head and neck, liver or kidney cancer.

The rearrangement links TRBV14 to TRBJ1-5; no firm D call. Per the germline V gene, CDR1 is SGHDN and CDR2 is FVKESK. The CDR3 runs 16 residues. Between the trimmed V and J ends, which lost 4 bases and 0 bases, there was a span of 13 bases. The CDR3 is CASSRKQLYSNQPQHF. CDR3 coding DNA: TGTGCCAGCAGCCGCAAACAGTTATATAGCAATCAGCCCCAGCATTTT.

This clone has only one observation. The chain is built from TRBV11-2 and TRBJ2-5; 8 positions agree with TRBD1. V dropped 3 bases and J dropped 4; count of bases not matched to a gene: 1. CDR1 SGHAT and CDR2 FQNNGV come from the germline V gene. The CDR3 extends over 13 amino acids. CDR3 amino acids: CASSFGQGETQYF. CDR3 sequence (DNA): TGTGCCAGCAGCTTTGGACAGGGAGAGACCCAGTACTTC.

CDR3 sequence reads: CASRLAGEGTYEQYF. In DNA form, the CDR3 reads TGTGCCAGTAGGTTAGCGGGAGAGGGAACCTACGAGCAGTACTTC. The rearrangement joins TRBV19 to TRBJ2-7; 9 nucleotides match TRBD2. This CDR3 spans 15 amino acids. Germline V gene lookup returns CDR1 LNHDA and CDR2 SQIVND (reference sequence). The trim removed 6 bases at V and 2 bases at J, leaving 8 bases unmatched.

The gene calls are TRBV7-2 and TRBJ1-2, with 8 bases that match TRBD1. The length of the CDR3 is 17 residues. Germline assignment: CDR1 SGHTA and CDR2 FQGNSA. Trimming removed 6 bases from V and 8 bases from J; junction bases left unmatched: 20. The CDR3 is CASRMQGAGPSPKGYTF. The CDR3 nucleotides read TGTGCCAGCAGGATGCAGGGGGCAGGGCCGTCACCCAAAGGCTACACCTTC.

This clone appeared once. This chain links TRBV11-2 with TRBJ2-3; 11 bases match TRBD2. The CDR3 covers 15 residues. J lost 4 bases, V lost 5 bases, and 5 bases had no gene match. CDR1 SGHAT and CDR2 FQNNGV come from the germline V gene. The CDR3 coding sequence is TGTGCCAGCAGCCGCATAGCGGGAGGGCCAGATACGCAGTATTTT. Translation: CASSRIAGGPDTQYF.

This rearrangement joins TRBV5-4 to TRBJ2-1; D may be TRBD2 (5 bases). Trimming removed 3 bases from V and 6 bases from J, with 10 bases in between. Germline CDR1 SGHNT, CDR2 YYREEE (reference sequence). This CDR3 has 13 residues. In DNA, the CDR3 is TGTGCCAGCAGCTCCGGACTGGCCAATGAGCAGTTCTTC. Residues: CASSSGLANEQFF.

Notes on this clone: Other DNA sequences in the same sample also yield this CDR3. The chain couples TRBV6-5 to TRBJ1-5; D gene ambiguous. The germline V gene encodes CDR1 MNHEY and CDR2 SVGAGI. The CDR3 length is 13 residues. Trimming removed 2 bases at V and 3 bases at J, with 5 bases between. Here the CDR3 DNA reads TGTGCCAGCAGTTACGGCCTCAATCAGCCCCAGCATTTT. Translation gives CASSYGLNQPQHF.

The rearrangement joins TRBV7-9 to TRBJ1-5; D gene unclear. This CDR3 is built from 15 residues. The V end was cut by 1 base, the J end by 0 bases, with 7 bases between. The germline CDR1 and CDR2 sequences are SEHNR and FQNEAQ (reference sequence). Here the CDR3 DNA reads TGTGCCAGCAGCTTAGGGGAGGGTAGCAATCAGCCCCAGCATTTT. This codes for CASSLGEGSNQPQHF.

The chain recombines TRBV11-2 with TRBJ2-5; unclear D gene. V lost 4 bases and J 2 bases, leaving 17 bases between the germline ends. This CDR3 comprises 16 residues. CDR1 and CDR2 from the germline V gene are SGHAT and FQNNGV. CDR3 bases: TGTGCCAGCAGCTGGGGTTCTTCCGCCGCTCAAGAGACCCAGTACTTC. Residues: CASSWGSSAAQETQYF. The full variable domain, its missing parts supplied by reference TRBV11-2 and TRBJ2-5, is EAGVAQSPRYKIIEKRQSVAFWCNPISGHATLYWYQQILGQGPKLLIQFQNNGVVDDSQLPKDRFSAERLKGVDSTLKIQPAKLEDSAVYLCASSWGSSAAQETQYFGPGTRLLVL.

The chain joins TRBV11-3 to TRBJ2-1; 9 nucleotides line up with TRBD1. J gave up 7 bases and V 5 bases, and 9 bases lay outside the gene matches. Germline CDR1 and CDR2: SGHNT and YENEEA. CDR3 length: 15 amino acids. The CDR3 nucleotides read TGTGCCAGCAGCCTTACCGGGACAGGGCGAAATGAGCAGTTCTTC. This sequence encodes CASSLTGTGRNEQFF.

This chain uses TRBV19 with TRBJ2-2; D is ambiguous. Looked up from germline, CDR1 is LNHDA and CDR2 is SQIVND (reference sequence). Deletions cut 7 bases from V and 1 base from J, with 16 bases between. The CDR3 contains 16 residues. The CDR3 bases are TGTGCCAGTATTTCGGCTAGAAGATGGAACACCGGGGAGCTGTTTTTT. It is translated as CASISARRWNTGELFF.